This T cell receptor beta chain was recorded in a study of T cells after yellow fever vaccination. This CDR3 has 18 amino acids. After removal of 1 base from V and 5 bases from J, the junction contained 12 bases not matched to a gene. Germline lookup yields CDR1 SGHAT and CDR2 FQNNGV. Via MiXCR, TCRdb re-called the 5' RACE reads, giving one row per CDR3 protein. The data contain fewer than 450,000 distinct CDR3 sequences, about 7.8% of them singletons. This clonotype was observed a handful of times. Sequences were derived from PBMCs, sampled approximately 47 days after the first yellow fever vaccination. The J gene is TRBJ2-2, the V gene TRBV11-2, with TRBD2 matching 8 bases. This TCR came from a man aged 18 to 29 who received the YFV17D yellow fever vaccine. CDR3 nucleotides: TGTGCCAGCAGCTTAGTGGGCGGGGGGTCACGGGAGACCGGGGAGCTGTTTTTT. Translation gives CASSLVGGGSRETGELFF.